The source of this T cell receptor (beta chain) is a study of T cells in Graves' hyperthyroidism and ophthalmopathy (dated by TCRdb to the late 2010s). At the level of the whole study: Peripheral blood was sampled at the time of initial diagnosis, prior to any treatment. A discovery cohort of about a hundred patients, approximately 45 with Graves' ophthalmopathy and more than 55 with stable Graves' hyperthyroidism, was used to find distinguishing TCR V-J signatures. Prospective prediction of ophthalmopathy was tested in an independent validation cohort of approximately 19 hyperthyroidism patients and around 16 patients who later progressed to ophthalmopathy. For training and testing, the 80 to 100 patients in the discovery cohort were randomly divided in a 7:3 ratio. In addition, the study compared T-cell repertoires in thyroid tissue and in blood from six Graves' hyperthyroidism patients. Once sampling was done, hyperthyroidism patients were given methimazole at a starting dose of 30 mg daily, whereas ophthalmopathy patients were given high-dose intravenous methylprednisolone. The paper reports TCR Vbeta CDR3 sequencing of over 130 peripheral blood samples: 40 or so ophthalmopathy, 75 to 80 hyperthyroidism and around 17 progressor patients. On the study overall, not on this receptor specifically: No statistical method was used to set the sample size in advance, and investigators knew the group allocation. In validation, the model predicted progression to ophthalmopathy a median of around six months before onset, with about 64% sensitivity and around 76% specificity. Most expanded thyroid clonotypes (frequency above 0.001) were also detected in blood, suggesting blood repertoires may reflect thyroid immune responses. A 13 V-J signature model separated ophthalmopathy from stable hyperthyroidism, with approximately 87% sensitivity and 81% to 83% specificity in cross-validation and 80%/75% in testing.

In the ophthalmopathy patients, disease was moderately to severely active, with a Clinical Activity Score of 3 or more, a NOSPECS grade of 4 or more, and a duration of less than 3 months. The study excluded patients with uncontrolled infections, other autoimmune diseases, pregnancy or lactation. Diagnoses relied on clinical symptoms, serum thyroxine and TRAb, thyroid ultrasound and orbital computed tomography. PBMCs were isolated from about 10 ml of fresh peripheral blood by Ficoll-Paque density gradient centrifugation. Total RNA was extracted using Trizol reagent, and RNA quality was assessed on an Agilent 2100 Bioanalyzer. This clonotype was recorded many times. Its recognized antigen is unknown. Base qualities are not provided; no much larger clone lies one nucleotide away. The TCR beta CDR3 regions were amplified from the RNA transcripts. The first round of RT-PCR for the TCR CDR3 was performed with the HTBI primer set and the Qiagen OneStep RT-PCR kit. A second multiplex PCR round built the libraries, followed by size selection and purification. Paired-end sequencing of the libraries was performed with 100 bp reads on an Illumina HiSeq2000. As for the authors' bioinformatics: SOAPnuke was used to process the raw data, with reads discarded if the reads contained adapters or uncalled bases, had a mean Phred below 15, or lacked an exact constant-primer or identifier match. High-quality paired reads were merged using COPE v1.2.5, and each unique nucleotide sequence was defined as a clonotype. MiTCR v1.1 was used to align clonotypes to the IMGT TRBV, TRBD and TRBJ reference segments. Analysis was restricted to V-J combinations with a frequency above 0.0001, which covered 98% to 99.2% of repertoires. The TCS score was defined as the ratio of F50 (clonal expansion) to E x V (chaos), calculated using BLOSUM62-based TCRdist between CDR3 peptides within each V-J. Welch's t-statistics and random forest reduced around 510 V-J features to 13, which were used in a naive Bayes classifier (R e1071). TCRdb trimmed the raw reads at Q25, called clones with MiXCR and kept productive beta chains. Records with the same CDR3 protein are collapsed into one entry carrying the most frequent genes and DNA. The V and J calls were not made by the authors but by TCRdb's processing. For this sample the table gives about 410,000 distinct CDR3 sequences, of which around 15% were detected only once. The leading ten clones occupy approximately 13% of the sample.

Trimming takes 4 bases off V and 4 bases off J; junction bases not matched to a gene: 16. CDR1 and CDR2, per the germline V gene, are MDHEN and SYDVKM. The CDR3 sequence holds 17 residues, the cysteine and phenylalanine included. The DNA shown is the 51-base CDR3, in frame from base 1. This clonotype was sampled from a man younger than 35 with Graves' ophthalmopathy. Rearrangement joined TRBV28 to TRBJ2-7; a stretch of 7 junction bases matches TRBD1. Sequenced: blood. The sequenced DNA is TGTGCCAGCAGTTCCCAAAGGTGGGGGACAGAGATTTACGAGCAGTACTTC. Translated, it reads CASSSQRWGTEIYEQYF.